Listed below are T cell receptor beta chains from one sample, sequenced in a study of blood T cell repertoires in COVID-19. Profiled with immunoSEQ multiplex PCR; TCRdb holds only in-frame clones, not every one. The sample yields under 100,000 clones, 85% to 95% seen once. Sequencing was carried out using peripheral blood. The receptor source for this set is a woman in her sixties or seventies with active COVID-19. Both conserved end residues are part of each CDR3.

v_call	j_call	cdr3_length	cdr3_aa
TRBV28	TRBJ1-2	15	CASSWDSRYNYGYTF
TRBV19	TRBJ1-1	16	CASSPRTGGGSTEAFF
TRBV24-1	TRBJ2-4	12	CATSPGGNIQYF
TRBV5-1	TRBJ2-7	14	CASSSSGQGGEQYF
TRBV10-2	TRBJ1-5	15	CASKTTGDGNQPQHF
TRBV6-5	TRBJ1-5	12	CASGTGTQPQHF
TRBV15	TRBJ1-4	14	CATSPRTGREKLFF
TRBV15	TRBJ2-1	14	CATSRARAGGPAFF
TRBV3-1/TRBV3-2	TRBJ2-5	15	CASSSRGGRQETQYF
TRBV5-3	TRBJ2-1	15	CARSDVTGGRNEQFF
TRBV7-2	TRBJ1-1	15	CASRRAPTSDTEAFF
TRBV5-1	TRBJ1-4	14	CASRDPGQGEKLFF
TRBV28	TRBJ1-4	15	CASSGRQGSNEKLFF
TRBV5-1	TRBJ1-5	13	CASSFTGGQPQHF
TRBV3-1/TRBV3-2	TRBJ1-4	17	CASSLRTGRRANEKLFF
TRBV3-1/TRBV3-2	TRBJ1-4	15	CASSTEGRRNEKLFF
TRBV6-2/TRBV6-3	TRBJ1-5	16	CASRYARTGRNQPQHF